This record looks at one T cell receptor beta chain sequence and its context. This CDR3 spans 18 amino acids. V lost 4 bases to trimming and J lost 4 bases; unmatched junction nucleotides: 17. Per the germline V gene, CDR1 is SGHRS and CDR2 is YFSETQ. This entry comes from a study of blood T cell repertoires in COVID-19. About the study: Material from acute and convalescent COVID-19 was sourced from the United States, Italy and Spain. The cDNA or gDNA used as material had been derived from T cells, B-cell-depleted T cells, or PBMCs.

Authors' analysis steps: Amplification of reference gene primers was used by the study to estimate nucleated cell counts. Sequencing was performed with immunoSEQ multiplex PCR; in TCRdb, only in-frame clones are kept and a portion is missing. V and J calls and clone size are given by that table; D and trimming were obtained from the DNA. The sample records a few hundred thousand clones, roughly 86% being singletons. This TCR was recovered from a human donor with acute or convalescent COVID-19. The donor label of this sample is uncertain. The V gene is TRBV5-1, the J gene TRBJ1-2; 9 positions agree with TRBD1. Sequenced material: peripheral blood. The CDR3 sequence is CASSPEIVIGTGLYGYTF. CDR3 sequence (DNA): TGCGCCAGCAGCCCCGAAATTGTTATCGGGACAGGGCTCTATGGCTACACCTTC.